This T cell receptor beta chain was found in a study of blood T cell repertoires in COVID-19. About the study: From the United States, Italy and Spain came samples of acute and convalescent COVID-19. T cells, B-cell-depleted T cells, or PBMCs supplied cDNA or gDNA.

The CDR3 totals 14 residues. The germline V gene has CDR1 MDHEN and CDR2 SYDVKM. Germline trimming cut 3 bases from V and 4 bases from J; bases unmatched to any gene: 6. Per the original data handling: Nucleated cell number was recorded as an estimate derived from reference gene primer amplification. The protocol was immunoSEQ multiplex PCR, while the TCRdb copy is restricted to in-frame clones and leaves out a portion. V, J and clone size are taken as reported in that table, and D and trimming were inferred from the DNA itself. Of approximately 210,000 clones listed, 86% were seen once; the top ten hold 0.75% to 0.9%.

The receptor was isolated from a woman aged 70 to 79 with acute or convalescent COVID-19. Sequencing input: peripheral blood. The chain combines TRBV28 with TRBJ2-7, with 7 bases matching TRBD2. The CDR3 spells CASSLSGVSYEQYF. The CDR3 DNA is TGTGCCAGCAGTTTGAGCGGGGTGAGTTACGAGCAGTACTTC.